Presented here are 20 T cell receptor beta chains from one specimen sequenced in a study of cytomegalovirus exposure and HLA in healthy donors. PCR used 60 Vbeta primers and 13 Jbeta primers. Using immunoSEQ multiplex PCR, the repertoire was profiled, and TCRdb retains in-frame clones only, with some absent. There are tens of thousands of clones in the sample; approximately 78% occur only once, and around 2.3% lies in the top ten. Sequencing was performed on PBMCs. The receptors here all came from a male donor in good health and CMV-seropositive.

This chain uses TRBV19 with TRBJ2-2; D call uncertain. V was shortened by 2 bases and J by 3 bases, with 4 bases between the two germline ends. CDR1 and CDR2 (germline): LNHDA, SQIVND (reference sequence). There are 13 residues in the CDR3. The CDR3 DNA is TGTGCCAGTAGTATACTGTACACCGGGGAGCTGTTTTTT. Protein product: CASSILYTGELFF.

This sequence joins TRBV4-3 and TRBJ1-2; perhaps TRBD1 as D (5 bases). From germline, CDR1 is LGHNA and CDR2 YSLEER. V lost 4 bases and J 7 bases, leaving 22 bases between the germline ends. This CDR3 is built from 16 residues. The DNA for the CDR3 is TGCGCCAGCAGCCCAAACGGCGGACAATTACGAGTTGGCTACACCTTC. It is translated as CASSPNGGQLRVGYTF.

The chain couples TRBV5-1 to TRBJ2-1, with 7 bases that match TRBD2. The germline CDR1 and CDR2 sequences are SGHRS and YFSETQ. V was clipped by 1 base and J by 7 bases; unmatched bases: 5. The CDR3 has 14 amino acids. The CDR3 here is CASSLSGGLNEQFF. The CDR3 DNA is TGCGCCAGCAGCTTGTCGGGAGGCCTAAATGAGCAGTTCTTC.

This rearrangement joins TRBV7-9 to TRBJ2-1, with TRBD1 identical over 7 bases. CDR1 is SEHNR and CDR2 is FQNEAQ in the germline V gene (reference sequence). This CDR3 contains 15 residues. V gave up 2 bases and J gave up 5 bases; unmatched junction bases: 6. CDR3 DNA sequence: TGTGCCAGCAGCTTACAACAGGGGAGAAACAATGAGCAGTTCTTC. This encodes CASSLQQGRNNEQFF.

The chain uses TRBV5-4 and TRBJ2-6; no clear D gene. This CDR3 region has 16 residues. Germline values: CDR1 SGHNT, CDR2 YYREEE (reference sequence). With 4 bases removed from V and 2 bases from J, the gap between germline ends came to 13 bases. The CDR3 coding sequence is TGTGCCAGCAGCCGTCAGGTTTTTACTGGGGCCAACGTCCTGACTTTC. Amino acids: CASSRQVFTGANVLTF.

The rearrangement links TRBV25-1 to TRBJ2-1; 9 nucleotides line up with TRBD2. The ends lost 3 bases at V and 6 bases at J; junction bases unmatched: 12. Germline CDR1 reads MGHDK; CDR2 reads SYGVNS. The CDR3 is 17 residues long. The CDR3 here is CASSEPTQAGGGNEQFF. DNA of the CDR3: TGTGCCAGCAGTGAGCCAACACAAGCGGGAGGAGGCAATGAGCAGTTCTTC.

V gene TRBV27 combines with J gene TRBJ2-7, with 7 nucleotides matching TRBD2. The CDR3 runs to 16 residues. Unmatched junction bases numbered 15, after V lost 5 bases and J lost 5 bases. CDR1 MNHEY and CDR2 SMNVEV come from the germline V gene (reference sequence). The DNA of the CDR3 is TGTGCCAGCAGTCCGTACCTTCTAGCGGCTGGAGACGAGCAGTACTTC. It yields the protein CASSPYLLAAGDEQYF.

The rearrangement joins TRBV4-3 to TRBJ2-7, with 9 bases that match TRBD1. The CDR3 sequence is 16 residues long. CDR1 and CDR2 (germline): LGHNA, YSLEER. Trimming at V came to 0 bases and at J to 5 bases, leaving 8 bases not matched to a gene. DNA of the CDR3: TGCGCCAGCAGCCAAGAATACGCACAGGGGGCAGACGAGCAGTACTTC. It encodes CASSQEYAQGADEQYF.

This clone was counted a few times. The V gene is TRBV5-1, the J gene TRBJ1-1, with 7 nucleotides matching TRBD1. Trimming at V came to 3 bases and at J to 5 bases, leaving 10 bases not matched to a gene. Germline CDR1 reads SGHRS; CDR2 reads YFSETQ. The CDR3 consists of 15 residues. The CDR3 DNA sequence: TGCGCCAGCAGCTACCTCGGACAGGCCTGGACTGAAGCTTTCTTT. The encoded protein is CASSYLGQAWTEAFF.

Comments on this clone: Relative to the germline gene, one junction end is altered; a read error may explain this. The DNA of the CDR3 is TGTGGCAGCAGGGGACTAGCGGGAGGACCTGGGGCCAACGTCCTGACTTTC. This sequence encodes CGSRGLAGGPGANVLTF. The chain recombines TRBV11-2 with TRBJ2-6, with 15 nucleotides matching TRBD2. This CDR3 is built from 17 residues. Germline CDR1 is SGHAT and CDR2 is FQNNGV.

This chain connects TRBV2 to TRBJ2-1, with a possible D match to TRBD1 (6 bases). With 10 bases removed from V and 5 bases from J, the gap between germline ends came to 12 bases. The CDR3 has 12 residues. Germline V gene data show CDR1 as SNHLY and CDR2 as FYNNEI. CDR3 DNA: TGTGCCAAAGGGGGAACTAACAATGAGCAGTTCTTC. Encoded protein: CAKGGTNNEQFF.

The CDR3 DNA is TGCGCCAGCAGCTTGGTAGTTAGCGGGAGATTCTTCTTAGAGACCCAGTACTTC. Its protein product is CASSLVVSGRFFLETQYF. The chain combines TRBV5-1 with TRBJ2-5, with TRBD2 matching 9 bases. The CDR3 has 18 amino acids. V trimming: 0 bases; J trimming: 4 bases; junction bases outside the gene matches: 13. CDR1 and CDR2 from the germline V gene are SGHRS and YFSETQ.

Only one count was recorded for this clone. The CDR3 protein is CASSQRDRGGQETQYF. As DNA, the CDR3 is TGCGCCAGCAGCCAGAGAGACAGGGGTGGGCAAGAGACCCAGTACTTC. The gene calls are TRBV4-1 and TRBJ2-5; 8 nucleotides agree with TRBD1. CDR3 size: 16 residues. Per germline, CDR1 MGHRA and CDR2 YSYEKL. Germline trimming cut 3 bases from V and 2 bases from J; bases unmatched to any gene: 8.

The CDR3 sequence: CASSDSQETQYF. CDR3 DNA: TGTGCCAGCAGTGACAGCCAAGAGACCCAGTACTTC. V usage is TRBV6-1 and J usage is TRBJ2-5; no definite D call. Trimming took off 3 bases at V and 1 base at J, with 3 bases between the two ends. Germline V gene sequence: CDR1 MNHNS, CDR2 SASEGT. The CDR3 extends over 12 amino acids.

The chain recombines TRBV5-6 with TRBJ2-7; D unclear. Germline V gene sequence: CDR1 SGHDT, CDR2 YYEEEE. V dropped 3 bases and J dropped 0 bases, with 13 bases sitting between them. CDR3 length: 15 residues. The CDR3 sequence: CASSYRRKISYEQYF. DNA for the CDR3: TGTGCCAGCAGCTACAGACGGAAGATCTCCTACGAGCAGTACTTC.

The genes are TRBV18 and TRBJ1-2; 8 bases match TRBD1. CDR3 size: 14 residues. With 3 bases clipped from V and 6 bases from J, the junction kept 6 bases outside the gene matches. Germline CDR1 is KGHSH and CDR2 is LQKENI. The CDR3, as DNA: TGTGCCAGCTCACCGCAGGGGGCAAGTAATGGCTACACCTTC. Protein: CASSPQGASNGYTF. The whole variable domain, remainder taken from reference TRBV18 and TRBJ1-2, is NAGVMQNPRHLVRRRGQEARLRCSPMKGHSHVYWYRQLPEEGLKFMVYLQKENIIDESGMPKERFSAEFPKEGPSILRIQQVVRGDSAAYFCASSPQGASNGYTFGSGTRLTVV.

This chain links TRBV7-9 with TRBJ2-1; D might be TRBD1 (6 bases). Germline lookup yields CDR1 SEHNR and CDR2 FQNEAQ (reference sequence). V lost 5 bases, J lost 3 bases, and 14 bases lay in between. CDR3 size: 15 residues. The CDR3, as DNA: TGTGCCAGCAGCCCGACAGGTTTGGGCTACAATGAGCAGTTCTTC. Translated, it gives CASSPTGLGYNEQFF.

The chain carries TRBV7-3 and TRBJ2-5, with TRBD2 matching over 8 bases. There are 14 residues in the CDR3. The ends lost 1 base at V and 4 bases at J; junction bases unmatched: 2. Germline assignment: CDR1 SGHTA and CDR2 FQGTGA. CDR3 in DNA: TGTGCCAGCAGCTTAATAGCGGGGTTAGAGACCCAGTACTTC. Translation gives CASSLIAGLETQYF.

There are a few counts of this clone. This chain uses TRBV2 with TRBJ2-1, with 7 bases matching TRBD2. Germline V gene sequence: CDR1 SNHLY, CDR2 FYNNEI. This CDR3 comprises 13 residues. Trimming cost V 3 bases and J 9 bases; bases outside gene matches: 5. The CDR3 coding sequence is TGTGCCAGCAGTGAGCGTGGGAGGGGTGAGCAGTTCTTC. Translated: CASSERGRGEQFF.

This chain uses TRBV19 with TRBJ2-7; possible D gene TRBD1, 5 bases. V lost 9 bases, J lost 1 base, and 16 bases lay in between. This CDR3 is built from 14 residues. CDR1 LNHDA and CDR2 SQIVND come from the germline V gene (reference sequence). For the CDR3, the DNA is TGTGCCAGCCAACAGGCCGACCTATCCTACGAGCAGTACTTC. It encodes CASQQADLSYEQYF.